This TCR beta chain was sequenced in a study of cytomegalovirus exposure and HLA in healthy donors. The PCR made use of 60 Vbeta and 13 Jbeta primers. The table came from immunoSEQ multiplex PCR; TCRdb's copy has only in-frame clones and leaves some out. The data show some 250,000 clones, about 81% seen once. Worth noting for this clone: The antigen remains undetermined.

General study points: In an earlier analysis, in roughly 600 donors, most V segments appeared productive either ~90% or ~30% of the time.

Between the trimmed V and J ends, which lost 1 base and 2 bases, there was a span of 8 bases. The CDR3 has 14 residues. In germline, CDR1 is LNHDA, CDR2 SQIVND (reference sequence). Donors in the study were healthy people who gave bone marrow. The chain is built from TRBV19 and TRBJ1-1; D call uncertain. Sequencing was done on a sample of PBMCs. This TCR was recovered from a woman aged 40 to 50 in good health and CMV-seropositive. CDR3: CASSIGGRNTEAFF. The CDR3 bases are TGTGCCAGTAGTATAGGAGGCCGTAACACTGAAGCTTTCTTT.